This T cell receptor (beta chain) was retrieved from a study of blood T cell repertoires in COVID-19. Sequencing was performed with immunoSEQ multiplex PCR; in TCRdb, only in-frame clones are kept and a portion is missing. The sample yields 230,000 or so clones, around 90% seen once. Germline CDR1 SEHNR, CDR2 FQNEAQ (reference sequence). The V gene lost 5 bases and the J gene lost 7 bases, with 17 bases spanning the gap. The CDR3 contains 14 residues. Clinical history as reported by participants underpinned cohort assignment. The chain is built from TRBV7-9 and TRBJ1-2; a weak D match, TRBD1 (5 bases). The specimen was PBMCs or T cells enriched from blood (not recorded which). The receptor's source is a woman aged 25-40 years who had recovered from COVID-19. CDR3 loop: CASSPVDRLGGYTF. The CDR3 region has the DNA TGTGCCAGCAGCCCCGTCGACAGACTGGGTGGCTACACCTTC.